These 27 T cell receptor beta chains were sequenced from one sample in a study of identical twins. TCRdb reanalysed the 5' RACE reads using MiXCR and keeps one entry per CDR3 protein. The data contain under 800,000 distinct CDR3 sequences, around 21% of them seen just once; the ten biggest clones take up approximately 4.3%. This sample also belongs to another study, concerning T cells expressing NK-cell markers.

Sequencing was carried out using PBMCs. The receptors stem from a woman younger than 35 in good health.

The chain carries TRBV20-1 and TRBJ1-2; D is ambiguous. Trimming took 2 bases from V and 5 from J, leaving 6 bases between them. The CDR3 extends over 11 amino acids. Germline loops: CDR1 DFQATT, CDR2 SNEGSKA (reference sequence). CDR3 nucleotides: TGCAGTGCTAGAACGGTATATGGCTACACCTTC. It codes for CSARTVYGYTF.

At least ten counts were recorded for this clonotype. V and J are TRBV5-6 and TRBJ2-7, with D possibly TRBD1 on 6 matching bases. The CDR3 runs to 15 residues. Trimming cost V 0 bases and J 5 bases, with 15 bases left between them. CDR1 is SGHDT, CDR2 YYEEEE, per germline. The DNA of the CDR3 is TGTGCCAGCAGCTTGGCCAGGGGTAGCCGCGACGAGCAGTACTTC. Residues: CASSLARGSRDEQYF.

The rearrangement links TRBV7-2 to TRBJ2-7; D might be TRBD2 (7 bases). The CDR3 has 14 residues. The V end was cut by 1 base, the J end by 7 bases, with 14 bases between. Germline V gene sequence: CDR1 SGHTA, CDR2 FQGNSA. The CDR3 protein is CASSLGGRRGEQYF. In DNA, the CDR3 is TGTGCCAGCAGCTTAGGCGGGAGAAGGGGGGAGCAGTACTTC.

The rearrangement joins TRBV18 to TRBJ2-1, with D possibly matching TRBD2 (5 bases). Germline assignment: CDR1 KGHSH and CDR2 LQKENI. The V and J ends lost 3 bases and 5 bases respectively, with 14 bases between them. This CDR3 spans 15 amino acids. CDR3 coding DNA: TGTGCCAGCTCACCGGGAAGGACTGGGAACAATGAGCAGTTCTTC. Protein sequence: CASSPGRTGNNEQFF.

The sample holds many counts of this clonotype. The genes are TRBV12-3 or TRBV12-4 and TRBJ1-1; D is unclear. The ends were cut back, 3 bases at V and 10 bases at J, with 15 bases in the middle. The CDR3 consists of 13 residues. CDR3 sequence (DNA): TGTGCCAGCAGTTTTTATTCCACGGGATCAGCTTTCTTT. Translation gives CASSFYSTGSAFF.

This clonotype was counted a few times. The CDR3 nucleotides are TGTGCCAGTCGTCAGGGGCGAGGAGATGAAAAACTGTTTTTT. Translating gives CASRQGRGDEKLFF. The chain joins TRBV7-2 to TRBJ1-4, with a possible D match to TRBD1 (6 bases). The V end lost 9 bases, the J end lost 6 bases, and 17 bases lay between the germline ends. Germline V gene lookup returns CDR1 SGHTA and CDR2 FQGNSA. The CDR3 runs to 14 residues.

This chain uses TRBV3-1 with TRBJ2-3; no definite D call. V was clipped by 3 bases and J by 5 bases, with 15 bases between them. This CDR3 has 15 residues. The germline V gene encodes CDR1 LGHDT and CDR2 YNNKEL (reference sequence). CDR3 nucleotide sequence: TGTGCCAGCAGCCATCTTAGGGCCGCCGGAGATACGCAGTATTTT. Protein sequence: CASSHLRAAGDTQYF.

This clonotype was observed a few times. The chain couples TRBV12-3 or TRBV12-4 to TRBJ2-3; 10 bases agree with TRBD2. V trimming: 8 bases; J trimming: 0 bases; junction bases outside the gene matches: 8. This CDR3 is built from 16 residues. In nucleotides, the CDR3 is TGTGCCAGCGGTAATAGCGGGAGGATGAGCACAGATACGCAGTATTTT. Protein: CASGNSGRMSTDTQYF.

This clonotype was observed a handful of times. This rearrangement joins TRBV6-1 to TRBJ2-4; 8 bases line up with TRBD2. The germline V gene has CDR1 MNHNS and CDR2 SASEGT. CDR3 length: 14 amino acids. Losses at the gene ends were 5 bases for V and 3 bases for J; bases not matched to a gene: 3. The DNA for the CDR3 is TGTGCCAGCAGTACCGGGGGGGGCAAAAACATTCAGTACTTC. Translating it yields CASSTGGGKNIQYF.

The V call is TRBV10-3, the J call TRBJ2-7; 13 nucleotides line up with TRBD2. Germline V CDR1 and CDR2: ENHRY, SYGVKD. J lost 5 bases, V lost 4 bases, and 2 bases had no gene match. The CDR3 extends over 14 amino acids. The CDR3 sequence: CAISVGLAGDEQYF. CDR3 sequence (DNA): TGTGCCATCAGTGTAGGACTAGCGGGAGACGAGCAGTACTTC.

The CDR3 coding sequence is TGTGCCAGCAGCCCGGGGAGGAGCGGGAGAGGCTCCTACGAGCAGTACTTC. Its translation: CASSPGRSGRGSYEQYF. The chain carries TRBV7-2 and TRBJ2-7, with TRBD2 identical over 8 bases. CDR1 is SGHTA and CDR2 is FQGNSA in the germline V gene. Trimming at V came to 5 bases and at J to 0 bases, leaving 12 bases not matched to a gene. The CDR3 is 17 residues long.

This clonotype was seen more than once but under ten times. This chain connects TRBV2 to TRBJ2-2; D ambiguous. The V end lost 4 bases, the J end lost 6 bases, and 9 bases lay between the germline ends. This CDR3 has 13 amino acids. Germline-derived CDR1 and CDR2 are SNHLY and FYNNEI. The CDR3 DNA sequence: TGTGCCAGCAGTGGAGTGACGCCCGGGGAGCTGTTTTTT. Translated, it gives CASSGVTPGELFF.

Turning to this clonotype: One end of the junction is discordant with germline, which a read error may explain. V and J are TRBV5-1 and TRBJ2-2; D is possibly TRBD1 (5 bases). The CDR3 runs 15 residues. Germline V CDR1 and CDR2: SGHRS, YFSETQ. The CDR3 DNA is TGCGCCAGCAGCTCGGCAGGGCCTAACACCGAGGAGCTGTTTTTT. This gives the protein CASSSAGPNTEELFF.

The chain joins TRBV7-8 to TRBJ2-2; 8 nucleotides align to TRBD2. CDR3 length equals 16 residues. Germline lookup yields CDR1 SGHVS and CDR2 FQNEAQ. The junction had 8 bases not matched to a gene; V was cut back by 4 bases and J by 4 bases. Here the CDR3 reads CASSSRAGGPTGELFF. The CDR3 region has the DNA TGTGCCAGCAGCTCTAGGGCGGGGGGCCCCACCGGGGAGCTGTTTTTT. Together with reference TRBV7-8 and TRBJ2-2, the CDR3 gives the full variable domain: GAGVSQSPRYKVAKRGQDVALRCDPISGHVSLFWYQQALGQGPEFLTYFQNEAQLDKSGLPSDRFFAERPEGSVSTLKIQRTQQEDSAVYLCASSSRAGGPTGELFFGEGSRLTVL.

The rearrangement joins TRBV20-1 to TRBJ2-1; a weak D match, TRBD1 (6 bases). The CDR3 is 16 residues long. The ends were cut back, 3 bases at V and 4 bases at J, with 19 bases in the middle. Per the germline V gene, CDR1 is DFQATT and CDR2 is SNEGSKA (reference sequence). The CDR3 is CSARGLGGPWYNEQFF. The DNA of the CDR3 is TGCAGTGCTAGGGGCCTAGGGGGTCCGTGGTACAATGAGCAGTTCTTC.

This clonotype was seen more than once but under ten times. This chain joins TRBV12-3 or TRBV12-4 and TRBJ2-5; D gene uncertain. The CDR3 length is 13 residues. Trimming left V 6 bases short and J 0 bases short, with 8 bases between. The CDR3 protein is CASRELNQETQYF. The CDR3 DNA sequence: TGTGCCAGCAGGGAACTAAACCAAGAGACCCAGTACTTC.

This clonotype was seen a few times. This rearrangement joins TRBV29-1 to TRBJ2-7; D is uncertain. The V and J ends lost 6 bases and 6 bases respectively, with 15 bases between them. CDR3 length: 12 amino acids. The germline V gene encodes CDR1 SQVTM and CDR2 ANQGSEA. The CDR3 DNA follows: TGCAGCGTCGACGACGGTGTGGGCGAGCAGTACTTC. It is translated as CSVDDGVGEQYF.

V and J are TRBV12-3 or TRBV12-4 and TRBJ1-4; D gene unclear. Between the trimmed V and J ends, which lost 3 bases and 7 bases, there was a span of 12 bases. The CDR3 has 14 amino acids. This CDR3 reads CASSFTFLAEKLFF. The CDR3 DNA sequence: TGTGCCAGCAGTTTTACATTTTTAGCTGAAAAACTGTTTTTT.

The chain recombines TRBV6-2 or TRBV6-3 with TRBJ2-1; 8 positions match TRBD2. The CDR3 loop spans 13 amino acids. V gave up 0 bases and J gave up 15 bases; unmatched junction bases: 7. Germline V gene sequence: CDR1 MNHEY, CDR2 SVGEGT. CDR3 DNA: TGTGCCAGCAGTTACTCGCCGGGACTAGGATTGTTCTTC. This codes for CASSYSPGLGLFF.

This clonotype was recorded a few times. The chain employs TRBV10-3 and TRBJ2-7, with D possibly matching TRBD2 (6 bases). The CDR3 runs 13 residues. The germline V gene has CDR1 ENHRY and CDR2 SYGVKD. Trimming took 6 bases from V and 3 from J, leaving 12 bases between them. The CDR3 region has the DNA TGTGCCATCAGCGATGGACTACTCTACGAGCAGTACTTC. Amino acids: CAISDGLLYEQYF.

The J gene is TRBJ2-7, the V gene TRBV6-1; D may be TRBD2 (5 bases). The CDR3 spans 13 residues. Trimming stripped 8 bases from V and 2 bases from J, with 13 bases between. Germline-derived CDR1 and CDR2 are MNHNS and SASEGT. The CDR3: CASRVGRAYEQYF. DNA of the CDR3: TGTGCCAGCCGAGTAGGGAGAGCCTACGAGCAGTACTTC.

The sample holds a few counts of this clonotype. CDR3: CASSLRQSGDGYTF. The CDR3 DNA reads as TGTGCCAGCAGTTTAAGGCAGTCGGGGGATGGCTACACCTTC. The chain employs TRBV12-3 or TRBV12-4 and TRBJ1-2; D may be TRBD1 (5 bases). V lost 2 bases, J lost 6 bases, and 13 bases lay in between. The CDR3 totals 14 residues.

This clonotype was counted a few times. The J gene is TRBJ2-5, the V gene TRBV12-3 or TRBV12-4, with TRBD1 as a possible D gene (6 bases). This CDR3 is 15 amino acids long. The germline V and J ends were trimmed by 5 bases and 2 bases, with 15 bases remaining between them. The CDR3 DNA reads TGTGCCAGCAGTCCCCCATGGACAGTACAAGAGACCCAGTACTTC. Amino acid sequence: CASSPPWTVQETQYF.

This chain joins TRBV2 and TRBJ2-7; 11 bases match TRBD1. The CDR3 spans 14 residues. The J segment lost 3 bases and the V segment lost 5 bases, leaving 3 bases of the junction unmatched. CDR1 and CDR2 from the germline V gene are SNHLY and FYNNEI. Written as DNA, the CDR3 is TGTGCCAGCAGTTGGGACAGGGGGGTCTACGAGCAGTACTTC. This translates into CASSWDRGVYEQYF.

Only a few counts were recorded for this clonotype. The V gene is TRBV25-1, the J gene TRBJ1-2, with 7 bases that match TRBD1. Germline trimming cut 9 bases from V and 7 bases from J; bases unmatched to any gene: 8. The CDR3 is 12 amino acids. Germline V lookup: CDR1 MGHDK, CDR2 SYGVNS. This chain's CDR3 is CASYEGATGYTF. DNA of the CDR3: TGTGCCAGTTATGAGGGGGCGACTGGCTACACCTTC.

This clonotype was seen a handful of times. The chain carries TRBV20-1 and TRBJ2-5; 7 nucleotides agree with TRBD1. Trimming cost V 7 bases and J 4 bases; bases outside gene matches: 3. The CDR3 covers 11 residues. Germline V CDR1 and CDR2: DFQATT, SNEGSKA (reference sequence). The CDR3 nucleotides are TGCAGTGGGGACAGACGAGAGACCCAGTACTTC. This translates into CSGDRRETQYF.

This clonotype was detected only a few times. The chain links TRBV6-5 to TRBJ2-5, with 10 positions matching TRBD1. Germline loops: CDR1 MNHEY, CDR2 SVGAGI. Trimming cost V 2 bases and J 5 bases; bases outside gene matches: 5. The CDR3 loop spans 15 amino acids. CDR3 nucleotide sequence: TGTGCCAGCAGTTACGGGGGACAGGGGAGGGAGACCCAGTACTTC. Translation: CASSYGGQGRETQYF.